The 11 T cell receptor beta chains given below trace back to one sample, sequenced in a study of T cell responses to AZD1222 COVID-19 vaccine. Produced via immunoSEQ multiplex PCR; TCRdb's table is partial and in-frame only. The table records around 110,000 clones, roughly 87% of them present only once. The source was peripheral blood, collected on day 0 of AZD1222 vaccination. The receptors were gathered from an adult in good health.

This chain joins TRBV19 and TRBJ2-2; D is perhaps TRBD1 (5 bases). This CDR3 spans 13 amino acids. Germline loops: CDR1 LNHDA, CDR2 SQIVND (reference sequence). Trimming stripped 4 bases from V and 5 bases from J, with 8 bases between. The CDR3 sequence is CASSTGLTGELFF. The CDR3 nucleotides are TGTGCCAGTAGTACAGGGTTGACCGGGGAGCTGTTTTTT.

This chain uses TRBV6-5 with TRBJ2-7, with 10 nucleotides matching TRBD2. J was trimmed by 4 bases and V by 0 bases; bases with no gene match: 6. Germline V gene data show CDR1 as MNHEY and CDR2 as SVGAGI. The CDR3 has 16 amino acids. CDR3 coding DNA: TGTGCCAGCAGTTACTCCTCCGGACTAGCGGCTTACGAGCAGTACTTC. Its translation is CASSYSSGLAAYEQYF.

The V gene is TRBV28, the J gene TRBJ2-1; perhaps D is TRBD1 or TRBD2 (5 bases each). The CDR3 contains 11 residues. V was cut by 4 bases and J by 7 bases, with 5 bases left in between. CDR1 and CDR2 (germline): MDHEN, SYDVKM. CDR3 amino acids: CASSWGNEQFF. As DNA, the CDR3 is TGTGCCAGCAGTTGGGGGAATGAGCAGTTCTTC.

The rearrangement joins TRBV28 to TRBJ1-6; TRBD1 might be the D (6 bases). Trimming pared 6 bases from V and 0 bases from J, leaving 12 bases between. From germline, CDR1 is MDHEN and CDR2 SYDVKM. The CDR3 spans 16 residues. The CDR3 region has the DNA TGTGCCAGCAGCCAACAGGGAAGCTCCTATAATTCACCCCTCCACTTT. It encodes CASSQQGSSYNSPLHF. Looking up the rest from reference TRBV28 and TRBJ1-6 gives the full variable domain: DVKVTQSSRYLVKRTGEKVFLECVQDMDHENMFWYRQDPGLGLRLIYFSYDVKMKEKGDIPEGYSVSREKKERFSLILESASTNQTSMYLCASSQQGSSYNSPLHFGNGTRLTVT.

This clone was detected once. The rearrangement uses TRBV11-1 and TRBJ2-3; D is ambiguous. V lost 6 bases, J lost 3 bases, and 7 bases lay in between. This CDR3 is 12 amino acids long. Germline CDR1 SGHAT, CDR2 FQDESV (reference sequence). CDR3 sequence reads: CASSPTTDTQYF. The DNA of the CDR3 is TGTGCCAGCAGTCCGACTACAGATACGCAGTATTTT.

V and J are TRBV19 and TRBJ1-1; 9 bases align to TRBD1. J was trimmed by 5 bases and V by 5 bases; bases with no gene match: 6. This CDR3 has 14 amino acids. The germline gives CDR1 LNHDA, CDR2 SQIVND (reference sequence). CDR3 DNA sequence: TGTGCCAGTAGTGGGGGACAGGGAGGGACTGAAGCTTTCTTT. Protein: CASSGGQGGTEAFF.

The chain recombines TRBV15 with TRBJ2-5; D is unresolved. V gave up 8 bases and J gave up 4 bases, with 11 bases separating them. CDR1 is LNHNV, CDR2 YYDKDF, per germline (reference sequence). This CDR3 spans 12 amino acids. The CDR3 DNA reads as TGTGCCACCGTGGGCCTCGGAGAGACCCAGTACTTC. Amino acid sequence: CATVGLGETQYF.

The chain joins TRBV2 to TRBJ2-6; 9 bases line up with TRBD1. V lost 6 bases, J lost 11 bases, and 11 bases stayed unmatched. The CDR3 has 15 residues. Looked up from germline, CDR1 is SNHLY and CDR2 is FYNNEI. Written as DNA, the CDR3 is TGTGCCAGCAGCGCACAGGGGGCGCAATTGGACGTCCTGACTTTC. Residues: CASSAQGAQLDVLTF.

V gene TRBV19 combines with J gene TRBJ1-1; 8 positions agree with TRBD1. The CDR3 has 17 amino acids. Germline loops: CDR1 LNHDA, CDR2 SQIVND (reference sequence). The CDR3 loop is CATSRPPGGLLAGEAFF. The DNA of the CDR3 is TGTGCGACCAGTCGGCCCCCAGGGGGCCTACTTGCCGGTGAAGCTTTCTTT.

The chain employs TRBV27 and TRBJ1-5; the match to TRBD1 covers 8 bases. Losses at the gene ends were 2 bases for V and 6 bases for J; bases not matched to a gene: 6. From germline, CDR1 is MNHEY and CDR2 SMNVEV (reference sequence). The CDR3 covers 15 residues. The CDR3 sequence: CASSLGGRGPQPQHF. The CDR3 bases are TGTGCCAGCAGTTTAGGGGGCAGGGGGCCTCAGCCCCAGCATTTT.

The V call is TRBV5-1, the J call TRBJ1-5; unclear D gene. Trimming took off 4 bases at V and 4 bases at J, with 9 bases between the two ends. Germline values: CDR1 SGHRS, CDR2 YFSETQ. CDR3 length: 13 residues. The CDR3 nucleotides are TGCGCCAGCAGCCCCGACCCTAATCAGCCCCAGCATTTT. This codes for CASSPDPNQPQHF.